Below are 23 T cell receptor beta chains sequenced from a single sample in a study of shared clonotypes between healthy human individuals. Using immunoSEQ multiplex PCR, the repertoire was profiled, and TCRdb retains in-frame clones only, with some absent. The sample lists millions of clones; around 95% were seen once. The sample was naive CD4+ T cells sorted from blood. The subset: CD45RA+ positively selected. Receptors originate from a man aged 18 to 29 in good health.

The genes are TRBV18 and TRBJ2-5, with D uncertain. Germline CDR1 is KGHSH and CDR2 is LQKENI. This CDR3 comprises 14 residues. V was cut by 0 bases and J by 5 bases, with 10 bases left in between. This chain's CDR3 is CASSPPSMRETQYF. The CDR3 region has the DNA TGTGCCAGCTCACCACCCTCTATGCGGGAGACCCAGTACTTC.

The genes are TRBV28 and TRBJ1-4, with 8 bases lining up with TRBD1. The CDR3 is made up of 15 amino acids. Trimming removed 3 bases from V and 4 bases from J; junction bases left unmatched: 4. Germline-derived CDR1 and CDR2 are MDHEN and SYDVKM. The CDR3 sequence is CASSFGGQGNEKLFF. CDR3 DNA sequence: TGTGCCAGCAGTTTCGGAGGACAGGGTAATGAAAAACTGTTTTTT.

In this sample, this clone turned up once. Other DNA sequences in this sample translate to the same CDR3. The chain combines TRBV5-1 with TRBJ2-1; D not resolved. In germline, CDR1 is SGHRS, CDR2 YFSETQ. Trimming pared 0 bases from V and 0 bases from J, leaving 7 bases between. The CDR3 length is 15 residues. The CDR3 sequence is CASSLDRASYNEQFF. DNA of the CDR3: TGCGCCAGCAGCTTGGATAGGGCCTCCTACAATGAGCAGTTCTTC.

This clone was detected only once. The chain employs TRBV5-4 and TRBJ2-7, with D perhaps given as TRBD1 or TRBD2 (5 bases each). Germline CDR1 is SGHNT and CDR2 is YYREEE (reference sequence). CDR3 length: 16 residues. V was trimmed by 0 bases and J by 1 base, leaving 14 bases between them. The CDR3 sequence: CASSLGPAGTSYEQYF. CDR3 coding DNA: TGTGCCAGCAGCTTGGGTCCCGCAGGGACGTCCTACGAGCAGTACTTC.

The CDR3 here is CASLRDSVPGGYTF. CDR3 in DNA: TGTGCCAGCTTACGGGACAGCGTCCCCGGTGGCTACACCTTC. The chain links TRBV2 to TRBJ1-2; the match to TRBD1 covers 7 bases. The CDR3 is made up of 14 amino acids. The J segment lost 7 bases and the V segment lost 8 bases, leaving 13 bases of the junction unmatched. CDR1 and CDR2 (germline): SNHLY, FYNNEI. Drawing the rest from reference TRBV2 and TRBJ1-2, the complete variable domain is EPEVTQTPSHQVTQMGQEVILRCVPISNHLYFYWYRQILGQKVEFLVSFYNNEISEKSEIFDDQFSVERPDGSNFTLKIRSTKLEDSAMYFCASLRDSVPGGYTFGSGTRLTVV.

With regard to this clone: Other DNA sequences in this specimen translate into the identical CDR3. V gene TRBV30 combines with J gene TRBJ1-1; 7 positions match TRBD1. This CDR3 contains 13 residues. V shed 4 bases, J shed 4 bases, and the junction held 6 bases outside the gene matches. CDR1 is GTSNPN, CDR2 SVGIG, per germline (reference sequence). CDR3 DNA sequence: TGTGCCTGGACCCGACAGGGATCCACTGAAGCTTTCTTT. The encoded protein is CAWTRQGSTEAFF.

This chain links TRBV4-1 with TRBJ1-4, with D possibly TRBD1 on 5 matching bases. The germline gives CDR1 MGHRA, CDR2 YSYEKL. CDR3 length: 15 amino acids. V dropped 6 bases and J dropped 0 bases, with 11 bases sitting between them. DNA for the CDR3: TGCGCCAGCAGTAGCCAGGGACCAACTAATGAAAAACTGTTTTTT. Translating it yields CASSSQGPTNEKLFF.

With respect to this clone: An end of the junction differs from the germline gene, which may be a read error. The chain is built from TRBV5-5 and TRBJ1-5; 8 bases map to TRBD1. Looked up from germline, CDR1 is SGHKS and CDR2 is YYEKEE (reference sequence). CDR3 size: 15 residues. The CDR3 sequence: CASTLTGELYQPQHF. CDR3 coding DNA: TGTGCCAGCACCTTGACAGGGGAACTATATCAGCCCCAGCATTTT.

Regarding this clone: Other DNA sequences within the sample encode an identical CDR3. CDR3 loop: CASSLVGGNNEKLFF. As DNA, the CDR3 is TGCGCCAGCAGCTTGGTTGGAGGGAATAATGAAAAACTGTTTTTT. The V and J genes are TRBV5-1 and TRBJ1-4; no definite D call. Germline V gene sequence: CDR1 SGHRS, CDR2 YFSETQ. This CDR3 has 15 residues. The V and J ends lost 0 bases and 4 bases respectively, with 10 bases between them. The complete variable domain, with remaining parts taken from reference TRBV5-1 and TRBJ1-4, reads KAGVTQTPRYLIKTRGQQVTLSCSPISGHRSVSWYQQTPGQGLQFLFEYFSETQRNKGNFPGRFSGRQFSNSRSEMNVSTLELGDSALYLCASSLVGGNNEKLFFGSGTQLSVL.

The chain links TRBV7-2 to TRBJ2-5; TRBD2 aligns across 7 bases. J was trimmed by 0 bases and V by 4 bases; bases with no gene match: 8. Germline lookup yields CDR1 SGHTA and CDR2 FQGNSA. The CDR3 contains 16 residues. The CDR3 sequence is CASSYPSGEYQETQYF. The CDR3 DNA reads as TGTGCCAGCAGCTACCCAAGCGGGGAGTACCAAGAGACCCAGTACTTC.

This clone came up once. V gene TRBV10-3 combines with J gene TRBJ1-1; 11 bases are shared with TRBD1. The CDR3 extends over 14 amino acids. CDR1 ENHRY and CDR2 SYGVKD come from the germline V gene. V was pared by 10 bases and J by 5 bases, with 9 bases of the junction left unmatched. The CDR3 is CASRPGQGATEAFF. The CDR3 nucleotides are TGTGCCAGCCGCCCCGGACAGGGGGCAACTGAAGCTTTCTTT.

Comments on this clone: Other nucleotide sequences in the sample specify the same CDR3. V usage is TRBV2 and J usage is TRBJ1-2; 7 nucleotides agree with TRBD1. V lost 6 bases, J lost 4 bases, and 5 bases stayed unmatched. Germline lookup yields CDR1 SNHLY and CDR2 FYNNEI. This CDR3 has 13 residues. CDR3 sequence reads: CASRDGQAYGYTF. CDR3 sequence (DNA): TGTGCCAGCAGAGACGGACAGGCCTATGGCTACACCTTC. Combining the CDR3 with reference TRBV2 and TRBJ1-2 gives the whole variable domain EPEVTQTPSHQVTQMGQEVILRCVPISNHLYFYWYRQILGQKVEFLVSFYNNEISEKSEIFDDQFSVERPDGSNFTLKIRSTKLEDSAMYFCASRDGQAYGYTFGSGTRLTVV.

The CDR3 nucleotides are TGTGCCAGTAGACGACAGGGAAAGGGCAATCAGCCCCAGCATTTT. Amino acids: CASRRQGKGNQPQHF. V gene TRBV19 combines with J gene TRBJ1-5; TRBD1 agrees at 7 bases. This CDR3 is 15 amino acids long. V shed 6 bases, J shed 2 bases, and the junction held 7 bases outside the gene matches. Germline lookup yields CDR1 LNHDA and CDR2 SQIVND (reference sequence).

CDR3 sequence (DNA): TGTGCCAGCAAGCTACAGGGACAGCGGGGGGAGACCCAGTACTTC. Translating it yields CASKLQGQRGETQYF. The rearrangement links TRBV2 to TRBJ2-5, with D perhaps matching TRBD2 (8 bases). The CDR3 length is 15 residues. The V gene lost 7 bases and the J gene lost 5 bases, with 20 bases spanning the gap. CDR1 and CDR2 from the germline V gene are SNHLY and FYNNEI.

The V call is TRBV6-5, the J call TRBJ1-1; D remains unclear. CDR3 length: 13 residues. Between the trimmed V and J ends, which lost 0 bases and 4 bases, there was a span of 6 bases. CDR1 is MNHEY, CDR2 SVGAGI, per germline. Written as DNA, the CDR3 is TGTGCCAGCAGTTACTCGGAGTTCACTGAAGCTTTCTTT. Translating it yields CASSYSEFTEAFF.

With respect to this clone: Compared with germline, one end of the junction differs, possibly owing to a read error. The chain is built from TRBV6-1 and TRBJ2-7; 7 bases are a match to TRBD1. Germline V gene sequence: CDR1 MNHNS, CDR2 SASEGT. There are 11 residues in the CDR3. The CDR3 sequence is CASSEPRDSSF. CDR3 coding DNA: TGTGCCAGCAGTGAACCCCGGGACAGCTCTTTC.

The V gene is TRBV14, the J gene TRBJ1-6, with 8 bases fitting TRBD1. V lost 3 bases and J lost 6; bases outside the gene matches: 4. CDR3 size: 15 residues. CDR1 SGHDN and CDR2 FVKESK come from the germline V gene. CDR3 sequence (DNA): TGTGCCAGCAGCCACCAGGGGGCGGGTAATTCACCCCTCCACTTT. Translated, it gives CASSHQGAGNSPLHF. Full variable domain (remainder filled in from reference TRBV14 and TRBJ1-6): EAGVTQFPSHSVIEKGQTVTLRCDPISGHDNLYWYRRVMGKEIKFLLHFVKESKQDESGMPNNRFLAERTGGTYSTLKVQPAELEDSGVYFCASSHQGAGNSPLHFGNGTRLTVT.

This sequence joins TRBV18 and TRBJ1-4; tentatively, D is TRBD1 (5 bases). The CDR3 runs to 13 residues. Trimming removed 5 bases from V and 8 bases from J, with 12 bases in between. Germline V CDR1 and CDR2: KGHSH, LQKENI. The CDR3 here is CASSIRVGEKLFF. The CDR3 coding sequence is TGTGCCAGCTCAATCAGGGTGGGAGAAAAACTGTTTTTT.

This chain joins TRBV30 and TRBJ1-2; D possibly corresponds to TRBD1 (6 bases). The CDR3 extends over 15 amino acids. Per the germline V gene, CDR1 is GTSNPN and CDR2 is SVGIG (reference sequence). V dropped 0 bases and J dropped 6 bases, with 17 bases sitting between them. The CDR3 region is CAWSVWGAGKDGYTF. CDR3 coding DNA: TGTGCCTGGAGTGTATGGGGGGCCGGCAAGGATGGCTACACCTTC.

The CDR3 DNA reads TGCGCCAGCAGCCTGGGACAGCCAGAGACCCAGTACTTC. This codes for CASSLGQPETQYF. The chain couples TRBV5-1 to TRBJ2-5; 7 bases line up with TRBD1. After removal of 4 bases from V and 4 bases from J, the junction contained 4 bases not matched to a gene. The CDR3 spans 13 residues. Per the germline V gene, CDR1 is SGHRS and CDR2 is YFSETQ.

The chain is built from TRBV25-1 and TRBJ2-5; no firm D call. Trimming removed 6 bases at V and 5 bases at J, with 13 bases between. Germline V lookup: CDR1 MGHDK, CDR2 SYGVNS. The CDR3 is 13 amino acids. The DNA of the CDR3 is TGTGCCAGCAGAGCTTCGGTGGCGGAGACCCAGTACTTC. It yields the protein CASRASVAETQYF. Full variable domain (remainder filled in from reference TRBV25-1 and TRBJ2-5): EADIYQTPRYLVIGTGKKITLECSQTMGHDKMYWYQQDPGMELHLIHYSYGVNSTEKGDLSSESTVSRIRTEHFPLTLESARPSHTSQYLCASRASVAETQYFGPGTRLLVL.

The CDR3 sequence is CAWSVTSLNTGELFF. CDR3 coding DNA: TGTGCCTGGAGTGTAACCTCGCTGAACACCGGGGAGCTGTTTTTT. The V gene is TRBV30, the J gene TRBJ2-2, with D hard to call. The germline gives CDR1 GTSNPN, CDR2 SVGIG (reference sequence). Trimming left V 0 bases short and J 1 base short, with 9 bases between. The CDR3 is made up of 15 amino acids.

The count of this clone is one. The V and J genes are TRBV7-2 and TRBJ2-7; D is possibly TRBD1 (6 bases). The germline gives CDR1 SGHTA, CDR2 FQGNSA. Trimming took 3 bases from V and 3 from J, leaving 12 bases between them. The CDR3 has 14 amino acids. CDR3 sequence reads: CASSLTRDNYEQYF. The CDR3 region has the DNA TGTGCCAGCAGCTTGACCAGGGACAACTACGAGCAGTACTTC.